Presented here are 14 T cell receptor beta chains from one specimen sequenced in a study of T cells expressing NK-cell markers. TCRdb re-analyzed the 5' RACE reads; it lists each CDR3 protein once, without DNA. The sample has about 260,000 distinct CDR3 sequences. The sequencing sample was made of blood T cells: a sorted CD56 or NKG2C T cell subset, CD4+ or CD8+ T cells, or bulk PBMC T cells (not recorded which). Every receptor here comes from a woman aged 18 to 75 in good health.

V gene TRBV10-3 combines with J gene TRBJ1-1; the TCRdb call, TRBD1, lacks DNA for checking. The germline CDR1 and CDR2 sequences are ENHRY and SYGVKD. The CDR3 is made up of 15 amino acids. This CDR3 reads CATSPRGAGGPEAFF.

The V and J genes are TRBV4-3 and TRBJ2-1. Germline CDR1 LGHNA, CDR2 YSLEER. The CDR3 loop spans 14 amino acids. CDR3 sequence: CASSQDLVLDEQFF.

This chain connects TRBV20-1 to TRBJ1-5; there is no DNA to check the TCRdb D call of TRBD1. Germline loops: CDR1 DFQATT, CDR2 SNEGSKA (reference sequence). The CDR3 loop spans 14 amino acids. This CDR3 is CSAGQGAGSQPQHF.

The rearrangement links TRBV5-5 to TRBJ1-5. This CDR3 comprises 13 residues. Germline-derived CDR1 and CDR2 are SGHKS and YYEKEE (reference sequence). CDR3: CASSPTSNQPQHF.

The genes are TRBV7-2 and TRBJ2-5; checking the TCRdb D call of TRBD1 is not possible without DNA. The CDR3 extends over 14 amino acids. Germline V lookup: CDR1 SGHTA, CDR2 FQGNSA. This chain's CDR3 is CASSFPGGAETQYF. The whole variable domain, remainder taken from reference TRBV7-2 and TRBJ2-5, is GAGVSQSPSNKVTEKGKDVELRCDPISGHTALYWYRQSLGQGLEFLIYFQGNSAPDKSGLPSDRFSAERTGGSVSTLTIQRTQQEDSAVYLCASSFPGGAETQYFGPGTRLLVL.

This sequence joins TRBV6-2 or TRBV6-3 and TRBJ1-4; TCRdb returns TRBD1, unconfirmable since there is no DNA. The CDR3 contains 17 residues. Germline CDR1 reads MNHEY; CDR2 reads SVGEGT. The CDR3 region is CASTAPSPGRKNEKLFF.

This chain's CDR3 is CSAPGEGDTQYF. The chain couples TRBV20-1 to TRBJ2-3; TCRdb returns TRBD2, unconfirmable since there is no DNA. This CDR3 has 12 amino acids. Germline V lookup: CDR1 DFQATT, CDR2 SNEGSKA (reference sequence).

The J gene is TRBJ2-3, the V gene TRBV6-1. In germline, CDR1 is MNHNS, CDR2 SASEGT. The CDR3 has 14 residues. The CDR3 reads CASSRQPGTDTQYF.

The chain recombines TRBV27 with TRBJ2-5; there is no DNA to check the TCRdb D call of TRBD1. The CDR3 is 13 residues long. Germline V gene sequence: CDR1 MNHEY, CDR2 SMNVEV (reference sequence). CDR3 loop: CASRKGTEETQYF.

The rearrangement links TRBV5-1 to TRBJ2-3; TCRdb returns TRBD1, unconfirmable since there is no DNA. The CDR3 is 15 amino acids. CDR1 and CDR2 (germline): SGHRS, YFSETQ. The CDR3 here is CASSRTGDNTDTQYF.

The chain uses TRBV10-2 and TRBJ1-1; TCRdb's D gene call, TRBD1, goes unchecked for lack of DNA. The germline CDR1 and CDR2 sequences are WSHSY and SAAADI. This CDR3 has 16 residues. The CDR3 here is CASSESNRLRNTEAFF.

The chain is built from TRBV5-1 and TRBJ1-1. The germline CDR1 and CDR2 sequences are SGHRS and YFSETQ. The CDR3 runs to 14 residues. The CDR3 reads CASSLVPQNVVAFF. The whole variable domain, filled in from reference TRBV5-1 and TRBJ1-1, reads KAGVTQTPRYLIKTRGQQVTLSCSPISGHRSVSWYQQTPGQGLQFLFEYFSETQRNKGNFPGRFSGRQFSNSRSEMNVSTLELGDSALYLCASSLVPQNVVAFFGQGTRLTVV.

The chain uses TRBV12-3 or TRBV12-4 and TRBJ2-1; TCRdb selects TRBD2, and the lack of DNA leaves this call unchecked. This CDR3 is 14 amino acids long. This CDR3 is CASSLTSGYNEQFF.

CDR3 sequence reads: CASSLASERNKYHYGYTF. The rearrangement links TRBV5-1 to TRBJ1-2. CDR3 size: 18 residues. CDR1 SGHRS and CDR2 YFSETQ come from the germline V gene. The complete variable domain, with remaining parts taken from reference TRBV5-1 and TRBJ1-2, reads KAGVTQTPRYLIKTRGQQVTLSCSPISGHRSVSWYQQTPGQGLQFLFEYFSETQRNKGNFPGRFSGRQFSNSRSEMNVSTLELGDSALYLCASSLASERNKYHYGYTFGSGTRLTVV.